Here is one T cell receptor beta chain with its context. Its antigen is currently unknown. The sample belongs to a study of blood T cells in healthy people across ages. A second roughly 6 to 11 cycle PCR used barcoded and J-beta primers. A 12-random-nucleotide template-switch adaptor tagged each cDNA molecule. MiXCR was run by TCRdb on the 5' RACE reads, yielding one entry per CDR3 protein. Here the sample spans 850,000 to 1,100,000 distinct CDR3 sequences, approximately 38% being singletons. General study results and limits: In long-lived donors, naive CD4+ cell counts and diversity exceeded those of aged donors. Naive T cell percentage strongly correlated with TCR beta diversity. Age brought a roughly linear fall in TCR beta diversity measured per million T cells.

Material for sequencing was blood. The clonotype originates from a man between 18 and 29 years old in good health.

The CDR3 loop is CASSYGPPSHNSPLHF. The CDR3 region has the DNA TGTGCCAGCAGTTACGGACCCCCAAGCCATAATTCACCCCTCCACTTT. This rearrangement joins TRBV6-2 or TRBV6-3 to TRBJ1-6; D not certain. The germline V and J ends were trimmed by 2 bases and 5 bases, with 13 bases remaining between them. The V gene's germline CDR1 is MNHEY and CDR2 SVGEGT. The length of the CDR3 is 16 residues.